Presented here are 25 T cell receptor beta chains from one specimen sequenced in a study of technical replicates of blood from several donors. Libraries were prepared by immunoSEQ multiplex PCR; TCRdb keeps only in-frame clonotypes and omits some of them. The profile shows tens of thousands of clones, 85% to 95% of them singletons. The sequencing input was T cells isolated from PBMCs. Every receptor here comes from a human donor in good health.

The chain is built from TRBV5-1 and TRBJ1-1, with D perhaps matching TRBD1 (5 bases). Germline V gives CDR1 SGHRS, CDR2 YFSETQ. Between the trimmed V and J ends, which lost 6 bases and 5 bases, there was a span of 17 bases. The CDR3 is 14 amino acids. The CDR3 coding sequence is TGCGCCAGCACCATGTCGGGAGGGGTGACTGAAGCTTTCTTT. Protein product: CASTMSGGVTEAFF. Looking up the rest from reference TRBV5-1 and TRBJ1-1 gives the full variable domain: KAGVTQTPRYLIKTRGQQVTLSCSPISGHRSVSWYQQTPGQGLQFLFEYFSETQRNKGNFPGRFSGRQFSNSRSEMNVSTLELGDSALYLCASTMSGGVTEAFFGQGTRLTVV.

This chain links TRBV11-2 with TRBJ2-2; TRBD2 aligns across 11 bases. CDR1 SGHAT and CDR2 FQNNGV come from the germline V gene. This CDR3 is built from 14 residues. The J segment lost 6 bases and the V segment lost 3 bases, leaving 0 bases of the junction unmatched. The CDR3 loop reads CASSFSGRAGELFF. DNA for the CDR3: TGTGCCAGCAGCTTTAGCGGGAGGGCCGGGGAGCTGTTTTTT.

This sequence joins TRBV19 and TRBJ1-2; D is uncertain. The CDR3 extends over 13 amino acids. Trimming stripped 7 bases from V and 2 bases from J, with 11 bases between. CDR1 and CDR2 (germline): LNHDA, SQIVND (reference sequence). This CDR3 is CASTADGNYGYTF. CDR3 DNA: TGTGCCAGTACCGCCGACGGGAACTATGGCTACACCTTC.

This clone was recorded only once. This same CDR3 is encoded by further DNA sequences in the sample. The chain recombines TRBV7-9 with TRBJ1-5; 7 positions match TRBD1. The V gene end was trimmed by 3 bases and the J gene end by 1 base; junction bases not matched to a gene: 0. From germline, CDR1 is SEHNR and CDR2 FQNEAQ (reference sequence). The CDR3 consists of 14 residues. CDR3 DNA sequence: TGTGCCAGCAGCTTGACAGGGAGCAATCAGCCCCAGCATTTT. Protein: CASSLTGSNQPQHF.

The CDR3 DNA follows: TGTGCCAGCAGCTTGCCCGTACTACTAGCGGCCCAAGAGACCCAGTACTTC. Residues: CASSLPVLLAAQETQYF. This chain links TRBV5-8 with TRBJ2-5; 8 bases align to TRBD2. There are 17 residues in the CDR3. CDR1 and CDR2 (germline): SGHTS, YDEGEE. With 1 base clipped from V and 1 base from J, the junction kept 9 bases outside the gene matches.

The chain is built from TRBV7-8 and TRBJ1-1; 7 nucleotides line up with TRBD1. The germline V gene encodes CDR1 SGHVS and CDR2 FQNEAQ. V lost 5 bases, J lost 1 base, and 7 bases stayed unmatched. The CDR3 has 15 residues. The CDR3: CASSDLQGKNTEAFF. As DNA, the CDR3 is TGTGCCAGCAGCGACTTACAGGGGAAGAACACTGAAGCTTTCTTT.

CDR3 bases: TGTGCCAGCAGCCAGACAGGGCCCTCTGGAAACACCATATATTTT. Translating it yields CASSQTGPSGNTIYF. J is TRBJ1-3 and V is TRBV6-5; 7 bases are a match to TRBD1. The ends lost 6 bases at V and 0 bases at J; junction bases unmatched: 5. Germline CDR1 and CDR2: MNHEY and SVGAGI. This CDR3 contains 15 residues.

This chain connects TRBV6-5 to TRBJ1-2; 7 nucleotides agree with TRBD1. Germline trimming cut 0 bases from V and 8 bases from J; bases unmatched to any gene: 9. The V gene's germline CDR1 is MNHEY and CDR2 SVGAGI. There are 15 residues in the CDR3. CDR3 residues: CASSYSNTGVGGYTF. CDR3 sequence (DNA): TGTGCCAGCAGTTACTCGAATACAGGGGTGGGAGGCTACACCTTC.

This clone appeared once. V is TRBV27 and J is TRBJ2-1; 8 bases fit TRBD1. CDR3 length: 18 residues. CDR1 and CDR2 (germline): MNHEY, SMNVEV (reference sequence). The junction had 11 bases not matched to a gene; V was cut back by 4 bases and J by 0 bases. CDR3 protein: CASSSLDIGTGSYNEQFF. The CDR3 DNA reads as TGTGCCAGCAGTTCCCTAGACATCGGGACAGGCTCCTACAATGAGCAGTTCTTC.

The CDR3 here is CASKRRASGRFTDTQYF. The CDR3 DNA reads TGTGCCAGCAAACGGAGGGCTAGCGGGAGGTTCACAGATACGCAGTATTTT. This chain uses TRBV27 with TRBJ2-3; 11 nucleotides match TRBD2. This CDR3 is 17 amino acids long. After removal of 7 bases from V and 2 bases from J, the junction contained 11 bases not matched to a gene. Germline loops: CDR1 MNHEY, CDR2 SMNVEV (reference sequence).

The chain recombines TRBV7-2 with TRBJ2-7, with a weak D call TRBD2 (5 bases). Trimming removed 4 bases at V and 2 bases at J, with 9 bases between. Germline lookup yields CDR1 SGHTA and CDR2 FQGNSA. The CDR3 totals 13 residues. In nucleotides, the CDR3 is TGTGCCAGCAGCTCCCGGACTGCCTACGAGCAGTACTTC. Its protein product is CASSSRTAYEQYF. Looking up the rest from reference TRBV7-2 and TRBJ2-7 gives the full variable domain: GAGVSQSPSNKVTEKGKDVELRCDPISGHTALYWYRQSLGQGLEFLIYFQGNSAPDKSGLPSDRFSAERTGGSVSTLTIQRTQQEDSAVYLCASSSRTAYEQYFGPGTRLTVT.

The chain couples TRBV20-1 to TRBJ1-1; D is ambiguous. The V gene's germline CDR1 is DFQATT and CDR2 SNEGSKA (reference sequence). There are 11 residues in the CDR3. Trimming took 3 bases from V and 6 from J, leaving 8 bases between them. CDR3 DNA sequence: TGCAGTGCTAGTTTGGCCCCTGAAGCTTTCTTT. Encoded protein: CSASLAPEAFF.

The rearrangement uses TRBV11-3 and TRBJ2-7, with 7 bases fitting TRBD2. Germline CDR1 reads SGHNT; CDR2 reads YENEEA. The CDR3 has 12 residues. The ends lost 4 bases at V and 4 bases at J; junction bases unmatched: 1. The CDR3 here is CASSWGGYEQYF. CDR3 sequence (DNA): TGTGCCAGCAGCTGGGGGGGGTACGAGCAGTACTTC.

The chain links TRBV5-3 to TRBJ2-5; weak D call: TRBD2 (8 bases). TRBV5-3 is an ORF for which the function is uncertain. The germline V and J ends were trimmed by 8 bases and 5 bases, with 25 bases remaining between them. CDR3 length: 16 residues. As DNA, the CDR3 is TGTGCCAGTTCGCCGGTCGAACGGGAGGGACAGGAGACCCAGTACTTC. It translates to CASSPVEREGQETQYF.

The chain uses TRBV5-6 and TRBJ2-7; D perhaps matches TRBD2 (6 bases). The CDR3 contains 13 residues. Germline-derived CDR1 and CDR2 are SGHDT and YYEEEE. V shed 0 bases and J shed 7 bases, with 11 bases lying between them. CDR3 residues: CASSLDPAGEQYF. In DNA, the CDR3 is TGTGCCAGCAGCTTGGATCCGGCGGGAGAGCAGTACTTC.

The V call is TRBV29-1, the J call TRBJ2-3; TRBD1 aligns across 8 bases. Germline CDR1 SQVTM, CDR2 ANQGSEA. Trimming removed 3 bases from V and 1 base from J; junction bases left unmatched: 0. The length of the CDR3 is 13 residues. CDR3 region: CSVDRGRTDTQYF. The CDR3 DNA reads as TGCAGCGTTGACAGGGGGCGCACAGATACGCAGTATTTT.

The gene calls are TRBV4-1 and TRBJ2-7, with 8 bases identical to TRBD2. The V segment lost 4 bases and the J segment 3 bases; nucleotides outside the gene matches: 8. This CDR3 is 15 amino acids long. Germline-derived CDR1 and CDR2 are MGHRA and YSYEKL. CDR3 nucleotides: TGCGCCAGCAGCCGTCCCTCCGGGACTAGCTACGAGCAGTACTTC. It encodes CASSRPSGTSYEQYF.

This clone showed up just a few times. The chain has TRBV6-5 and TRBJ1-1; D gene uncertain. There are 11 residues in the CDR3. Germline CDR1 and CDR2: MNHEY and SVGAGI. V was clipped by 6 bases and J by 7 bases, with 9 bases between them. The CDR3 nucleotides read TGTGCCAGCAGGGAGAAGCTTGAAGCTTTCTTT. Translation gives CASREKLEAFF.

J is TRBJ2-5 and V is TRBV11-2; D gene unclear. V gave up 0 bases and J gave up 5 bases, with 7 bases separating them. In germline, CDR1 is SGHAT, CDR2 FQNNGV. This CDR3 is 13 amino acids long. The CDR3 coding sequence is TGTGCCAGCAGCTTAGAATCTCTGGAGACCCAGTACTTC. Protein product: CASSLESLETQYF.

V usage is TRBV19 and J usage is TRBJ2-1, with 7 bases aligning to TRBD1. J was trimmed by 15 bases and V by 3 bases; bases with no gene match: 8. The germline CDR1 and CDR2 sequences are LNHDA and SQIVND (reference sequence). The CDR3 spans 12 residues. CDR3 DNA sequence: TGTGCCAGTAGTATTCCGCGACAGGGAACGTTCTTC. It encodes CASSIPRQGTFF. Together with reference TRBV19 and TRBJ2-1, the CDR3 gives the full variable domain: DGGITQSPKYLFRKEGQNVTLSCEQNLNHDAMYWYRQDPGQGLRLIYYSQIVNDFQKGDIAEGYSVSREKKESFPLTVTSAQKNPTAFYLCASSIPRQGTFFGPGTRLTVL.

The gene calls are TRBV7-2 and TRBJ2-1, with TRBD2 identical over 13 bases. Unmatched junction bases numbered 1, after V lost 6 bases and J lost 2 bases. Per germline, CDR1 SGHTA and CDR2 FQGNSA. This CDR3 is built from 15 residues. CDR3 residues: CASRTSGRAYNEQFF. CDR3 nucleotides: TGTGCCAGCAGAACTAGCGGGAGGGCCTACAATGAGCAGTTCTTC.

This chain joins TRBV6-1 and TRBJ2-5, with D possibly being TRBD1 (6 bases). CDR3 length: 15 amino acids. Trimming removed 2 bases from V and 5 bases from J, with 15 bases in between. CDR1 and CDR2 (germline): MNHNS, SASEGT. CDR3 DNA sequence: TGTGCCAGCAGTGAATCGACAGGTTTGGGGGAGACCCAGTACTTC. Its protein is CASSESTGLGETQYF.

The genes are TRBV11-2 and TRBJ1-1; D is undetermined. Germline V gives CDR1 SGHAT, CDR2 FQNNGV. V was pared by 5 bases and J by 1 base, with 5 bases between. The CDR3 contains 12 residues. The CDR3 coding sequence is TGTGCCAGCAGCGGCAGGAACACTGAAGCTTTCTTT. This codes for CASSGRNTEAFF.

The gene calls are TRBV9 and TRBJ2-2; D is perhaps TRBD2 (5 bases). V was pared by 3 bases and J by 6 bases, with 12 bases between. Germline V gene lookup returns CDR1 SGDLS and CDR2 YYNGEE. The CDR3 is 14 amino acids. The CDR3 protein is CASSGTGVSGELFF. Written as DNA, the CDR3 is TGTGCCAGCAGCGGGACTGGGGTCTCCGGGGAGCTGTTTTTT.

The J gene is TRBJ1-1, the V gene TRBV30; unclear D gene. The V gene's germline CDR1 is GTSNPN and CDR2 SVGIG (reference sequence). Between the trimmed V and J ends, which lost 1 base and 1 base, there was a span of 13 bases. The CDR3 length is 15 residues. The CDR3 here is CAWSAAILKNTEAFF. The CDR3 DNA reads TGTGCCTGGAGTGCTGCGATCCTAAAGAACACTGAAGCTTTCTTT.